This T cell receptor (beta chain) appears in the sequencing data of a study of T cells after yellow fever vaccination (dated by TCRdb to the late 2010s). In terms of the full investigation: The SMART-Seq v4 Ultra Low Input RNA kit was used to prepare libraries from fractions with low cell numbers. To follow T-cell clones before and after primary and booster YFV17D yellow fever vaccination, bulk TCR alpha and beta repertoires were sequenced over time. Two healthy male donors, one aged 18 to 30 and one aged 30 to 40 years, were included in the cohort. Blood was drawn at multiple timepoints before and after primary and secondary immunization, with bulk PBMC replicates and cell subsets isolated.

Synthesis of TCR cDNA relied on 5'RACE template switching, a step that introduced a universal primer site along with unique molecular identifiers. Priming of cDNA synthesis was performed from both the TCR alpha and TCR beta constant segments. Libraries were amplified in two PCR steps, with sample barcodes and sequencing adapters added in the second step. Sequencing of libraries was done on Illumina HiSeq 2500 (2x100 bp) or NovaSeq (2x150 bp). The source study handled its data this way. Demultiplexing of reads and collapsing into UMI consensus sequences were performed with MIGEC, and V(D)J alignment was carried out with MiXCR. Vaccine-responding clonotypes were identified with edgeR using replicate PBMC samples, with FDR below 0.01 and a log2 fold change above 5 up to day 15 being required. Each bulk clonotype was labeled CD4 or CD8 based on which sequenced repertoire, CD4 or CD8, contained the clonotype at higher abundance. The public reads were reprocessed in TCRdb via fastp at Q25 and MiXCR, keeping in-frame beta chains. One record per CDR3 amino acid sequence lists the most common genes and DNA. The V and J calls here are based on TCRdb, not the publication. Across this sample there are 300,000 to 400,000 distinct CDR3 sequences, with roughly 6.1% seen only once. Jointly, the top ten make up approximately 15% of the sample.

This clonotype was detected many times. Its antigen is still unknown. Per-base qualities were not stored, and no clone one base away is much larger. For CDR1 and CDR2, the germline V gene lists SQVTM and ANQGSEA. V and J lose 6 bases and 0 bases, and a span of 12 bases separates them. Measured from the cysteine to the phenylalanine, the CDR3 is 14 residues long. Only the CDR3 part of the read is kept: 42 bases, read in frame from the first base. Study-level results and caveats: After the booster, most clones that had expanded after primary vaccination were detected again (roughly 95% of CD4 and more than 85% of CD8), suggesting broad maintenance of memory. Computational filtering was needed because FACS-sorted repertoires could contain abundant contaminating clonotypes from the bulk population. Compared with the primary T-cell response, the secondary T-cell response was weaker but faster, peaking on day 5 rather than day 15. A small fraction of clonotypes showed up in both the CD4 and CD8 compartments, probably as a result of convergent recombination. The study included only two donors, which limits how far the findings can be generalized.

What this sample's treatment or condition label stands for: live attenuated yellow fever vaccine strain. At each blood-draw timepoint, two biological replicates of bulk PBMCs were collected. A standard Ficoll-Paque protocol was used to isolate PBMCs from peripheral blood. TriZol was used to extract RNA from bulk PBMCs, CD4 and CD8 fractions, and dextramer-positive and dextramer-negative fractions. This material consisted of PBMCs, taken 5 days after the yellow fever booster vaccination. Recombination linked TRBV29-1 to TRBJ2-1, with no D gene named confidently. This clonotype was sampled from a man between 25 and 39 years old who received the YFV17D yellow fever vaccine. The nucleotides are TGCAGCGTCATCCTCCCTAGCTCCTACAATGAGCAGTTCTTC. It specifies CSVILPSSYNEQFF.